The entry below gives a single T cell receptor (beta chain) sequence along with its context. Antigen unknown. This entry belongs to a study of blood T cells in healthy people across ages. Study-wide results and caveats: PBMCs left unsorted prevented a conclusive naive versus antigen-experienced comparison.

CDR3 length: 12 residues. Germline CDR1 WNHNN, CDR2 SYGVQD (reference sequence). The V and J ends lost 8 bases and 5 bases respectively, with 12 bases between them. A sample-barcoded 5' primer and a J-beta primer mix were used in a second PCR of roughly 7 to 12 cycles. The authors tagged each cDNA molecule using a template-switch adaptor with 12 random nucleotides. A single record per CDR3 protein comes from TCRdb applying MiXCR to the 5' RACE reads. The sample holds about 1,400,000 distinct CDR3 sequences, roughly 59% seen once. Material for sequencing was blood. The chain employs TRBV10-1 and TRBJ1-1; no firm D call. This sequence originates from a man aged 18 to 29 in good health. The CDR3 coding sequence is TGCGCCAGCCCGCCGCGGGATACTGAAGCTTTCTTT. It encodes CASPPRDTEAFF.